This TCR beta chain comes out of a study of blood T cell repertoires in COVID-19. On the study more broadly: Acute-phase and convalescent COVID-19 samples originated in the United States, Italy and Spain. Sources were T cells, B-cell-depleted T cells, or PBMCs; the material itself was cDNA or gDNA.

Per the study methods: Reference gene primers were amplified, and this amplification served to estimate nucleated cell counts. The protocol was immunoSEQ multiplex PCR, while the TCRdb copy is restricted to in-frame clones and leaves out a portion. D and trimming were read from the DNA, whereas the V and J calls and clone size are those reported in that table. The sample lists roughly 250,000 clones; under 95% were seen once. The participants were between about 18 and 89 years old and came from some 25 US areas. The V gene lost 0 bases and the J gene lost 6 bases, with 15 bases spanning the gap. CDR3 length equals 16 residues. Germline CDR1 is LNHNV and CDR2 is YYDKDF (reference sequence).

The origin of this receptor is a woman between 18 and 30 years old who had recovered from COVID-19. The genes are TRBV15 and TRBJ1-5; D is undetermined. Sample: PBMCs or T cells enriched from blood (not recorded which). CDR3 nucleotide sequence: TGTGCCACCAGCAGAGAAATCGGGCCGGGAGGTCAGCCCCAGCATTTT. Encoded protein: CATSREIGPGGQPQHF.